A selection of T cell receptor beta chains follows, all from one sample in a study of blood T cell repertoires in COVID-19. This table comes from immunoSEQ multiplex PCR, and its TCRdb copy is limited to in-frame clones, with some not included. The sample records 95,000 to 150,000 clones, about 80% being singletons. The sample consisted of peripheral blood. The receptors come from a woman aged 45 to 65 with acute or convalescent COVID-19. CDR3s include the opening cysteine and the closing phenylalanine or tryptophan.

V: TRBV18; J: TRBJ2-1; CDR3: CASSPGLVGNEQFF
V: TRBV6-2/TRBV6-3; J: TRBJ1-2; CDR3: CASSYSTGGYTF
V: TRBV29-1; J: TRBJ2-7; CDR3: CSVRTGQAYEQYF
V: TRBV19; J: TRBJ1-2; CDR3: CASSNRAVVYGYTF
V: TRBV7-9; J: TRBJ1-2; CDR3: CASSLGQIYGYTF
V: TRBV19; J: TRBJ2-7; CDR3: CASTERTGVSYEQYF
V: TRBV5-4; J: TRBJ1-1; CDR3: CASSSQDTEAFF
V: TRBV6-5; J: TRBJ2-1; CDR3: CASSYSGTDYNEQFF
V: TRBV18; J: TRBJ1-6; CDR3: CASSPPRTGTGNSPLHF
V: TRBV30; J: TRBJ2-1; CDR3: CAWTMGDSLSYNEQFF
V: TRBV6-9; J: TRBJ2-1; CDR3: CARAPGGAEQFF
V: TRBV5-1; J: TRBJ2-7; CDR3: CASSFYSRGTALYEQYF
V: TRBV11-3; J: TRBJ2-1; CDR3: CASSSSGSSYNEQFF
V: TRBV28; J: TRBJ2-5; CDR3: CASSSGTSGTYQETQYF
V: TRBV27; J: TRBJ2-3; CDR3: CASSQRLAGRGTRTDTQYF
V: TRBV12-5; J: TRBJ2-1; CDR3: CASGLVRGGSDYNEQFF
V: TRBV27; J: TRBJ2-2; CDR3: CASSSYTSGMNTGELFF
V: TRBV18; J: TRBJ2-7; CDR3: CASSSRGPGGKLFPYEQYF
V: TRBV10-3; J: TRBJ2-1; CDR3: CAISYTTYNEQFF
V: TRBV24-1; J: TRBJ2-7; CDR3: CATSDSRTSGNLYEQYF
V: TRBV7-9; J: TRBJ2-1; CDR3: CASSLTSGFDEQFF
V: TRBV4-1; J: TRBJ1-5; CDR3: CASSRLVRQGRNQPQHF
V: TRBV24-1; J: TRBJ2-3; CDR3: CATSDWGPGLAEMFNTDTQYF
V: TRBV6-5; J: TRBJ1-2; CDR3: CASSLRTGTSYGYTF
V: TRBV6-5; J: TRBJ1-1; CDR3: CASRDRASNTEAFF
V: TRBV10-3; J: TRBJ1-1; CDR3: CAISEIQGYTEAFF
V: TRBV9; J: TRBJ1-2; CDR3: CASSVSLTGGYGYTF
V: TRBV2; J: TRBJ1-2; CDR3: CASSDSNYLVGPNYGYTF